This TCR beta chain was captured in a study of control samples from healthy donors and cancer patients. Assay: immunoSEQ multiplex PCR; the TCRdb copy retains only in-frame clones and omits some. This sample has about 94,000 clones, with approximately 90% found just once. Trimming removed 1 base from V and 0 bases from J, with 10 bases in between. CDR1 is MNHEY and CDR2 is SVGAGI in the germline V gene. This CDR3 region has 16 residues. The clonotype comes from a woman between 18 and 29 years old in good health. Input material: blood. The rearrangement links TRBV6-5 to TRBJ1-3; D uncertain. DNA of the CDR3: TGTGCCAGCAGTTACTTTGTCCCGAGCTCTGGAAACACCATATATTTT. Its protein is CASSYFVPSSGNTIYF.